Following are 27 T cell receptor beta chains from one sample sequenced in a study of blood T cell repertoires in COVID-19. This table comes from immunoSEQ multiplex PCR, and its TCRdb copy is limited to in-frame clones, with some not included. The data show some 150,000 clones, more than 80% seen once. The sequenced material came from peripheral blood. These receptors all come from a human donor in a cohort sampled during active COVID-19.

The V call is TRBV10-3, the J call TRBJ1-1, with D uncertain. Trimming left V 4 bases short and J 3 bases short, with 6 bases between. Germline CDR1 ENHRY, CDR2 SYGVKD. CDR3 length: 12 residues. Here the CDR3 reads CAISGRDTEAFF. Written as DNA, the CDR3 is TGTGCCATCAGTGGTCGGGACACTGAAGCTTTCTTT.

The V call is TRBV29-1, the J call TRBJ2-1, with D unclear. Germline V gene sequence: CDR1 SQVTM, CDR2 ANQGSEA. With 2 bases removed from V and 8 bases from J, the gap between germline ends came to 10 bases. This CDR3 has 12 residues. Written as DNA, the CDR3 is TGCAGCGTTGAATGGGCCGGCGATGAGCAGTTCTTC. Its protein product is CSVEWAGDEQFF.

The rearrangement joins TRBV3-1 (or the pseudogene TRBV3-2) to TRBJ1-3; the D gene is possibly TRBD1 (6 bases). With 4 bases removed from V and 0 bases from J, the gap between germline ends came to 19 bases. The CDR3 has 18 amino acids. Germline lookup yields CDR1 LGHDT and CDR2 YNNKEL (reference sequence). The CDR3 protein is CASSPWGTGPDSGNTIYF. CDR3 coding DNA: TGTGCCAGCAGCCCCTGGGGTACAGGGCCCGACTCTGGAAACACCATATATTTT.

This clone was seen a few times. This rearrangement joins TRBV28 to TRBJ1-1; the D gene is possibly TRBD1 (5 bases). Trimming took off 10 bases at V and 1 base at J, with 10 bases between the two ends. Germline V CDR1 and CDR2: MDHEN, SYDVKM. The CDR3 is made up of 12 amino acids. The CDR3 here is CATRTSNTEAFF. The CDR3 DNA reads as TGTGCCACCCGGACATCGAACACTGAAGCTTTCTTT.

This sequence joins TRBV28 and TRBJ1-6; D may be TRBD1 (5 bases). CDR1 is MDHEN and CDR2 is SYDVKM in the germline V gene. V was shortened by 5 bases and J by 9 bases, with 20 bases between the two germline ends. The length of the CDR3 is 16 residues. CDR3 region: CASSTHSGGAGSPLHF. The CDR3 DNA reads as TGTGCCAGCAGTACCCACTCAGGTGGGGCTGGTTCACCCCTCCACTTT.

This clone was picked up a small number of times. This chain uses TRBV5-5 with TRBJ2-3; 12 nucleotides agree with TRBD2. Trimming cost V 2 bases and J 4 bases; bases outside gene matches: 17. The CDR3 contains 20 residues. Germline V gives CDR1 SGHKS, CDR2 YYEKEE (reference sequence). The CDR3 nucleotides read TGTGCCAGCAGCTTACAACTAGCGGGGGGCGTACCTACCCCATCAGATACGCAGTATTTT. This sequence encodes CASSLQLAGGVPTPSDTQYF.

In this sample, this clone turned up once. This sequence joins TRBV11-2 and TRBJ2-3; TRBD2 aligns across 10 bases. V shed 3 bases and J 2 bases; nucleotides not matched to a gene: 5. CDR3 size: 16 residues. From germline, CDR1 is SGHAT and CDR2 FQNNGV. As DNA, the CDR3 is TGTGCCAGCAGCTTTGTGCTAGCGGGGGCCACAGATACGCAGTATTTT. Translated: CASSFVLAGATDTQYF.

The rearrangement uses TRBV2 and TRBJ2-7; D perhaps matches TRBD1 (5 bases). Trimming took off 2 bases at V and 2 bases at J, with 10 bases between the two ends. The CDR3 is 14 amino acids. Germline CDR1 reads SNHLY; CDR2 reads FYNNEI. This chain's CDR3 is CASSELLQAYEQYF. In DNA form, the CDR3 reads TGTGCCAGCAGTGAACTATTACAGGCCTACGAGCAGTACTTC.

The chain recombines TRBV4-1 with TRBJ1-1, with 10 bases that match TRBD1. This CDR3 contains 16 residues. The germline gives CDR1 MGHRA, CDR2 YSYEKL. V trimming: 1 base; J trimming: 6 bases; junction bases outside the gene matches: 8. CDR3 loop: CASSQGYGDRGSEAFF. CDR3 coding DNA: TGCGCCAGCAGCCAAGGGTACGGGGACAGGGGTTCTGAAGCTTTCTTT.

The chain couples TRBV29-1 to TRBJ2-7; 11 nucleotides align to TRBD1. The CDR3 totals 14 residues. The germline CDR1 and CDR2 sequences are SQVTM and ANQGSEA. The ends lost 7 bases at V and 7 bases at J; junction bases unmatched: 12. CDR3 in amino acids: CSAIPGQGDREQYF. DNA for the CDR3: TGCAGCGCTATACCGGGACAGGGGGACCGTGAGCAGTACTTC.

The rearrangement uses TRBV5-5 and TRBJ2-1, with 8 bases matching TRBD1. V lost 4 bases to trimming and J lost 8 bases; unmatched junction nucleotides: 5. The CDR3 sequence is 13 residues long. Looked up from germline, CDR1 is SGHKS and CDR2 is YYEKEE (reference sequence). The CDR3 coding sequence is TGTGCCAGCAGCCAGACAGGGGCGGATGAGCAGTTCTTC. Protein: CASSQTGADEQFF.

This sequence joins TRBV6-2 or TRBV6-3 and TRBJ2-1; 12 bases are shared with TRBD2. Germline V CDR1 and CDR2: MNHEY, SVGEGT. The CDR3 runs 18 residues. Trimming took 2 bases from V and 9 from J; bases not matched to a gene: 14. For the CDR3, the DNA is TGTGCCAGCAGTTACGGGCTAGCGGGAGGGCCTTATGGTAGTGAGCAGTTCTTC. Translated: CASSYGLAGGPYGSEQFF.

The chain carries TRBV4-2 and TRBJ1-2; D might be TRBD1 (5 bases). The CDR3 contains 15 residues. Looked up from germline, CDR1 is LGHNA and CDR2 is YNFKEQ. V was cut by 0 bases and J by 3 bases, with 11 bases left in between. CDR3 bases: TGTGCCAGCAGCCAAGATGGGCGGGGCGACTATGGCTACACCTTC. Amino acids: CASSQDGRGDYGYTF.

The chain carries TRBV28 and TRBJ1-4, with 7 bases that match TRBD1. Germline V gives CDR1 MDHEN, CDR2 SYDVKM. There are 14 residues in the CDR3. Germline trimming cut 5 bases from V and 10 bases from J; bases unmatched to any gene: 10. This chain's CDR3 is CASSQPQGDGKLFF. CDR3 DNA: TGTGCCAGCAGTCAGCCCCAGGGGGACGGAAAACTGTTTTTT.

The chain joins TRBV7-9 to TRBJ2-7; 15 positions agree with TRBD2. After removal of 8 bases from V and 1 base from J, the junction contained 9 bases not matched to a gene. Germline V gene data show CDR1 as SEHNR and CDR2 as FQNEAQ (reference sequence). The CDR3 contains 17 residues. CDR3 loop: CASGGLAGGLRSYEQYF. The CDR3 DNA reads as TGTGCCAGCGGGGGACTAGCGGGGGGCCTCCGGTCCTACGAGCAGTACTTC.

The J gene is TRBJ1-2, the V gene TRBV5-5, with no clear D. Germline V CDR1 and CDR2: SGHKS, YYEKEE (reference sequence). The ends were cut back, 3 bases at V and 5 bases at J, with 14 bases in the middle. The CDR3 runs to 14 residues. The CDR3 DNA sequence: TGTGCCAGCAGCTCGGGGTTTTCTGGATATGGCTACACCTTC. It translates to CASSSGFSGYGYTF.

The chain couples TRBV4-1 to TRBJ2-6; 10 positions agree with TRBD1. Looked up from germline, CDR1 is MGHRA and CDR2 is YSYEKL. With V trimmed by 6 bases and J by 0 bases, 5 bases remained unmatched. The CDR3 consists of 17 residues. The CDR3 DNA reads TGCGCCAGCAGTCAGGGACAGGGGCCCTCTGGGGCCAACGTCCTGACTTTC. As protein: CASSQGQGPSGANVLTF.

The chain recombines TRBV7-3 with TRBJ1-1; possible D gene TRBD1, 6 bases. V dropped 2 bases and J dropped 1 base, with 8 bases sitting between them. Germline assignment: CDR1 SGHTA and CDR2 FQGTGA. The CDR3 is 14 residues long. CDR3 in DNA: TGTGCCAGCAGCTTACAGGGGCAGAACACTGAAGCTTTCTTT. Translation: CASSLQGQNTEAFF.

The chain employs TRBV3-1 (or the pseudogene TRBV3-2) and TRBJ2-1, with a possible D match to TRBD2 (5 bases). The CDR3 is 17 residues long. Germline V gene data show CDR1 as LGHDT and CDR2 as YNNKEL (reference sequence). Deletions cut 0 bases from V and 4 bases from J, with 16 bases between. The CDR3 nucleotides read TGTGCCAGCAGCCAAGAAGGGCGGGTGGGCATTTACAATGAGCAGTTCTTC. This encodes CASSQEGRVGIYNEQFF.

The V call is TRBV28, the J call TRBJ2-2; 7 bases are shared with TRBD1. In germline, CDR1 is MDHEN, CDR2 SYDVKM. CDR3 length equals 15 residues. J was trimmed by 4 bases and V by 2 bases; bases with no gene match: 4. The CDR3 loop is CASSLGQAGTGELFF. CDR3 nucleotide sequence: TGTGCCAGCAGTTTAGGACAGGCTGGCACCGGGGAGCTGTTTTTT.

V and J are TRBV19 and TRBJ2-1; TRBD2 matches 12 bases. With V trimmed by 7 bases and J by 6 bases, 7 bases remained unmatched. Germline CDR1 reads LNHDA; CDR2 reads SQIVND (reference sequence). The CDR3 extends over 15 amino acids. CDR3: CASTLLAGGVNEQFF. For the CDR3, the DNA is TGTGCCAGTACCCTACTAGCGGGAGGTGTCAATGAGCAGTTCTTC.

This clone was found once. V gene TRBV5-1 combines with J gene TRBJ2-2; 9 positions match TRBD1. This CDR3 is 16 amino acids long. Germline CDR1 and CDR2: SGHRS and YFSETQ. Trimming cost V 0 bases and J 5 bases; bases outside gene matches: 5. CDR3: CASSLGDRVRTGELFF. The CDR3 DNA reads as TGCGCCAGCAGCTTGGGGGACAGGGTTCGGACCGGGGAGCTGTTTTTT.

This rearrangement joins TRBV29-1 to TRBJ1-1, with TRBD1 matching 9 bases. CDR1 is SQVTM, CDR2 ANQGSEA, per germline. CDR3 length: 14 residues. Trimming at V came to 6 bases and at J to 5 bases, leaving 10 bases not matched to a gene. Here the CDR3 reads CSVNQQGAETEAFF. CDR3 DNA: TGCAGCGTCAACCAACAGGGGGCGGAAACTGAAGCTTTCTTT. Together with reference TRBV29-1 and TRBJ1-1, the CDR3 gives the full variable domain: SAVISQKPSRDICQRGTSLTIQCQVDSQVTMMFWYRQQPGQSLTLIATANQGSEATYESGFVIDKFPISRPNLTFSTLTVSNMSPEDSSIYLCSVNQQGAETEAFFGQGTRLTVV.

This chain joins TRBV3-1 (or the pseudogene TRBV3-2) and TRBJ2-3; perhaps TRBD1 as D (6 bases). Germline V gene lookup returns CDR1 LGHDT and CDR2 YNNKEL (reference sequence). V was trimmed by 5 bases and J by 4 bases, leaving 10 bases between them. CDR3 length: 13 residues. The CDR3 nucleotides read TGTGCCAGCAGCTACAACAGGGCAGATACGCAGTATTTT. Its protein product is CASSYNRADTQYF.

The chain carries TRBV18 and TRBJ2-7, with 10 bases aligning to TRBD2. The junction had 6 bases not matched to a gene; V was cut back by 4 bases and J by 6 bases. Germline CDR1 is KGHSH and CDR2 is LQKENI. This CDR3 contains 14 residues. CDR3: CASSRDSGRSEQYV. The CDR3 DNA reads as TGTGCCAGCTCACGGGATAGCGGGAGGAGCGAGCAGTACGTC.

The chain uses TRBV2 and TRBJ1-4; 11 nucleotides match TRBD1. The germline CDR1 and CDR2 sequences are SNHLY and FYNNEI. The CDR3 runs to 13 residues. With 11 bases clipped from V and 8 bases from J, the junction kept 7 bases outside the gene matches. The CDR3 DNA reads TGTGCCGGAAGGACAGGGGGCTCGGAAAAACTGTTTTTT. Protein: CAGRTGGSEKLFF.

The chain couples TRBV6-2 or TRBV6-3 to TRBJ2-7, with a tentative D call TRBD2 (6 bases). V was clipped by 2 bases and J by 6 bases, with 17 bases between them. This CDR3 has 15 residues. CDR1 is MNHEY and CDR2 is SVGEGT in the germline V gene. The CDR3 spells CASSYEGGGLREQYV. CDR3 sequence (DNA): TGTGCCAGCAGTTACGAGGGAGGAGGCCTCCGCGAGCAGTACGTC.